One sample yielded the 5 T cell receptor beta chains listed below, sequenced in a study of blood T cell repertoires in COVID-19. Data came from immunoSEQ multiplex PCR; TCRdb stores just in-frame clones and leaves some out. The sample lists approximately 260,000 clones, 88% seen once, with 0.95% to 1.5% in the top ten. Sequencing used PBMCs or T cells enriched from blood (not recorded which). The receptors here all came from a woman aged 40-49 years with acute COVID-19.

The gene calls are TRBV28 and TRBJ2-7; 8 bases are a match to TRBD1. Looked up from germline, CDR1 is MDHEN and CDR2 is SYDVKM. V was pared by 5 bases and J by 1 base, with 4 bases of the junction left unmatched. This CDR3 has 14 amino acids. In DNA form, the CDR3 reads TGTGCCAGCAGTGGGGACAGGTATTCCTACGAGCAGTACTTC. As protein: CASSGDRYSYEQYF.

The V call is TRBV19, the J call TRBJ1-5; 7 bases agree with TRBD1. Trimming took 5 bases from V and 2 from J; bases not matched to a gene: 6. The CDR3 is 15 residues long. Germline values: CDR1 LNHDA, CDR2 SQIVND (reference sequence). The CDR3 sequence is CASSLNRGRNQPQHF. The CDR3 DNA follows: TGTGCCAGTAGTCTTAACAGGGGACGCAATCAGCCCCAGCATTTT.

The V gene is TRBV24-1, the J gene TRBJ2-7, with TRBD1 as a possible D gene (6 bases). The CDR3 covers 12 residues. Germline CDR1 is KGHDR and CDR2 is SFDVKD. The ends were cut back, 9 bases at V and 6 bases at J, with 14 bases in the middle. The CDR3 loop is CATSQGHGEQYF. Written as DNA, the CDR3 is TGTGCCACCTCACAGGGTCACGGCGAGCAGTACTTC.

The chain combines TRBV11-2 with TRBJ1-1; the D is unclear. This CDR3 has 18 amino acids. Trimming removed 0 bases at V and 0 bases at J, with 17 bases between. CDR1 SGHAT and CDR2 FQNNGV come from the germline V gene. CDR3 amino acids: CASSLDRMGRSMNTEAFF. Written as DNA, the CDR3 is TGTGCCAGCAGCTTAGATCGCATGGGCAGGTCCATGAACACTGAAGCTTTCTTT.

The rearrangement uses TRBV9 and TRBJ2-1; TRBD2 aligns across 11 bases. The CDR3 has 19 amino acids. Germline V gene lookup returns CDR1 SGDLS and CDR2 YYNGEE. V lost 1 base and J lost 0; bases outside the gene matches: 9. For the CDR3, the DNA is TGTGCCAGCAGCGTAAAGGGGACTAGCGGCATTCACTCCTACAATGAGCAGTTCTTC. Its translation is CASSVKGTSGIHSYNEQFF.